This T cell receptor (beta chain) comes out of a study of a mutant IDH1 vaccine in newly diagnosed glioma. Study information: Treated patients had a mean age of about 40 years and an approximately 62% male, 37.5% female split. Broader study findings: Seemingly, pseudoprogression had no relation to changes in the top peripheral T cell clonotypes.

The ends were cut back, 5 bases at V and 7 bases at J, with 27 bases in the middle. Looked up from germline, CDR1 is GTSNPN and CDR2 is SVGIG (reference sequence). This CDR3 is built from 16 residues. As for time point: baseline, week 1 (first vaccination visit). Treatment meaning: pre-vaccination baseline after standard-of-care therapy. Concerning this clone: Its antigen remains unidentified.

TCRdb keeps only in-frame clones here, not all; method: immunoSEQ multiplex PCR. The sample comprises over 80,000 clones, over 85% of which are singletons, and roughly 0.54% rests with the top ten. The receptor was isolated from a woman aged 45-59 years with glioma. The chain combines TRBV30 with TRBJ2-7; the D gene could be TRBD1 or TRBD2 (7 bases each). This specimen was PBMCs, taken from a glioma patient treated with radiotherapy, temozolomide or both. The CDR3 reads CAWYHPWPGQGGEQYF. Here the CDR3 DNA reads TGTGCCTGGTACCATCCCTGGCCGGGGCAGGGGGGGGAGCAGTACTTC.